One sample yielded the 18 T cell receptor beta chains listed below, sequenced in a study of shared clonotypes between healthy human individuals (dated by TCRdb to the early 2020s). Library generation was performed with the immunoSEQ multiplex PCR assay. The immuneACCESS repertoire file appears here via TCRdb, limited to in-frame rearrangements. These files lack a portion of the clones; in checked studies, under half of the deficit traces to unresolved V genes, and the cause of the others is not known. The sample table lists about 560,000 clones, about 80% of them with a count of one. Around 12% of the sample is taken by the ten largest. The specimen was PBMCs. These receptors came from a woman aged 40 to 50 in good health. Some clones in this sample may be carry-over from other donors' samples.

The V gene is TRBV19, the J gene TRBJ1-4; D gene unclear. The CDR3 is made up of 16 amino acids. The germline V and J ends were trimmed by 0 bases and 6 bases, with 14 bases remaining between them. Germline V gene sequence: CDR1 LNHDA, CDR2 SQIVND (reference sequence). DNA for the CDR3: TGTGCCAGTAGTATAGAAGGGCCCAGAAGAGATGAAAAACTGTTTTTT. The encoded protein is CASSIEGPRRDEKLFF.

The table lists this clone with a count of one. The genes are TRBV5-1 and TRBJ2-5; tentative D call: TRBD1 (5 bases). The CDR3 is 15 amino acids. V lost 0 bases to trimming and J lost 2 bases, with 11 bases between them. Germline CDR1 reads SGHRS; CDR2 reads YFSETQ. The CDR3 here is CASSLGQGEQETQYF. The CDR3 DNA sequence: TGCGCCAGCAGCTTGGGGCAGGGCGAACAAGAGACCCAGTACTTC.

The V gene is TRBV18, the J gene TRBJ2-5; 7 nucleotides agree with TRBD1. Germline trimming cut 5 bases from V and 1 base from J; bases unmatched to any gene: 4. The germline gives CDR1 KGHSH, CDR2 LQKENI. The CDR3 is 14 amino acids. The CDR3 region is CASSTRQGQETQYF. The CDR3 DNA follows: TGTGCCAGCTCAACGCGACAGGGCCAAGAGACCCAGTACTTC.

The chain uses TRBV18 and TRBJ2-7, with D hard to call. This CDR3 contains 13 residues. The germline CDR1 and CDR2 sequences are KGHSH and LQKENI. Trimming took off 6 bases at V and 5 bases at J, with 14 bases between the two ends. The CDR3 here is CASSPVESHEQYF. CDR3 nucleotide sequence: TGTGCCAGCTCCCCCGTAGAGAGCCACGAGCAGTACTTC.

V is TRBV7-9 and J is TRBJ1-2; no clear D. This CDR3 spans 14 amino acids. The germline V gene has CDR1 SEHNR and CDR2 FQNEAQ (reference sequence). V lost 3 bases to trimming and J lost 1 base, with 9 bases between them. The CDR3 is CASSFIPDNYGYTF. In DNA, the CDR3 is TGTGCCAGCAGCTTTATACCGGATAACTATGGCTACACCTTC.

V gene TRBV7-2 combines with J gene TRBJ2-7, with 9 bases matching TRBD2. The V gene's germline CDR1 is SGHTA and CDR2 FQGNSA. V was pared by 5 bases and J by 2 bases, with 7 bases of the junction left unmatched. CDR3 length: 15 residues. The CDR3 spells CASSDALAGPYEQYF. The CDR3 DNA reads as TGTGCCAGCAGCGACGCACTAGCGGGTCCCTACGAGCAGTACTTC.

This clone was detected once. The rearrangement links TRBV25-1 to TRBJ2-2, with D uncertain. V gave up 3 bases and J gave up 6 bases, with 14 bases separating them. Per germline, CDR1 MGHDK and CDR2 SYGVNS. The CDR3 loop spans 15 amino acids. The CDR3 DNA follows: TGTGCCAGCAGTGACCCTTATAAACCCGCCGGGGAGCTGTTTTTT. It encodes CASSDPYKPAGELFF.

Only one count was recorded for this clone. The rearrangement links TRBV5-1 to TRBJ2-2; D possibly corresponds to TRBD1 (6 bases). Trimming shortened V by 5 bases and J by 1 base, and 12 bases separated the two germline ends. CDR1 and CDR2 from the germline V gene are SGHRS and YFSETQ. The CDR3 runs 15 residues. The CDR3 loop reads CASSLDSLNTGELFF. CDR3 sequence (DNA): TGCGCCAGCAGTCTGGACAGCTTGAACACCGGGGAGCTGTTTTTT.

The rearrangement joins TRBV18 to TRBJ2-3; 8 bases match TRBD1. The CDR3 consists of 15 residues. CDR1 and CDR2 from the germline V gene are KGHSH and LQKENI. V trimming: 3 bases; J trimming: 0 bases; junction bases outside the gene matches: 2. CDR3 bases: TGTGCCAGCTCACCCCAGGGGGCGAGCACAGATACGCAGTATTTT. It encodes CASSPQGASTDTQYF.

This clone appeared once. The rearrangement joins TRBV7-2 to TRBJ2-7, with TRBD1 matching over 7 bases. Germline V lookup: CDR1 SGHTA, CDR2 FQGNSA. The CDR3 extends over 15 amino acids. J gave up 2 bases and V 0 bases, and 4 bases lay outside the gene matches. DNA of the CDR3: TGTGCCAGCAGCTTAGCTCCGACAGGGCCCTACGAGCAGTACTTC. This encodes CASSLAPTGPYEQYF.

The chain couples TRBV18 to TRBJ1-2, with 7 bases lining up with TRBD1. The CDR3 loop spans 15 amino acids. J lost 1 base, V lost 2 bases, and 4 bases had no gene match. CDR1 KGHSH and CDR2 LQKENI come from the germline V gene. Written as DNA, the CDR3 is TGTGCCAGCTCACCAAATGGACAGGATAACTATGGCTACACCTTC. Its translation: CASSPNGQDNYGYTF. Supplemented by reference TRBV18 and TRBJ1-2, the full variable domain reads NAGVMQNPRHLVRRRGQEARLRCSPMKGHSHVYWYRQLPEEGLKFMVYLQKENIIDESGMPKERFSAEFPKEGPSILRIQQVVRGDSAAYFCASSPNGQDNYGYTFGSGTRLTVV.

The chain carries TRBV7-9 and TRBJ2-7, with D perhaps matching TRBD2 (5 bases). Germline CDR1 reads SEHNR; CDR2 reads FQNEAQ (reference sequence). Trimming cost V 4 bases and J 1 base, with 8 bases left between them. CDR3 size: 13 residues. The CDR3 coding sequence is TGTGCCAGCAGCTCCAGCGGATCCTACGAGCAGTACTTC. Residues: CASSSSGSYEQYF.

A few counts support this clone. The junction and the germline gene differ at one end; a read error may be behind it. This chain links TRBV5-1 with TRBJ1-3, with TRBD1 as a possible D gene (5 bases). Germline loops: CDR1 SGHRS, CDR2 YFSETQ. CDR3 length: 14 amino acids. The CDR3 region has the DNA TGCGCCAGCAGCTTGGTAGGGGTTGGAGACACCATATATTTT. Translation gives CASSLVGVGDTIYF.

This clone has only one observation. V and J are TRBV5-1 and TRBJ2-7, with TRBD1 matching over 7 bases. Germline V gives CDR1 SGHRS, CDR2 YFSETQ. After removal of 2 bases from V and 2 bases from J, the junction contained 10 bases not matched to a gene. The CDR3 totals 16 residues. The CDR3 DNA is TGCGCCAGCAGCTTAATGACAAGGGGGCCCGCCTACGAGCAGTACTTC. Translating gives CASSLMTRGPAYEQYF. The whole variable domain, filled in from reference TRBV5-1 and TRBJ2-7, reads KAGVTQTPRYLIKTRGQQVTLSCSPISGHRSVSWYQQTPGQGLQFLFEYFSETQRNKGNFPGRFSGRQFSNSRSEMNVSTLELGDSALYLCASSLMTRGPAYEQYFGPGTRLTVT.

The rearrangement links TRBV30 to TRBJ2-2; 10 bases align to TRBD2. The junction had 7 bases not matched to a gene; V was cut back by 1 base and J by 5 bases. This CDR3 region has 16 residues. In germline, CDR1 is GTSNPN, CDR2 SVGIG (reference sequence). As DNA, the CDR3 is TGTGCCTGGAGTGGGTTAGCGGGAGGATCTACCGGGGAGCTGTTTTTT. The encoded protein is CAWSGLAGGSTGELFF.

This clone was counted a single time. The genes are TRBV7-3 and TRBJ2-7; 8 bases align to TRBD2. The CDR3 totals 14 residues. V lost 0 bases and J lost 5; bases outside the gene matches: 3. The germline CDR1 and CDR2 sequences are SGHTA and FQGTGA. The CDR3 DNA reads TGTGCCAGCAGCTTAACAGCGGGAGCTGACGAGCAGTACTTC. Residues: CASSLTAGADEQYF.

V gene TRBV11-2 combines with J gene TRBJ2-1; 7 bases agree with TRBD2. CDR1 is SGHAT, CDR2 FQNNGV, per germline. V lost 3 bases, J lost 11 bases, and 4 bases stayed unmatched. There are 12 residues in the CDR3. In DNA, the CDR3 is TGTGCCAGCAGCTTCGGGGGGACTAAGCAGTTCTTC. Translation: CASSFGGTKQFF.

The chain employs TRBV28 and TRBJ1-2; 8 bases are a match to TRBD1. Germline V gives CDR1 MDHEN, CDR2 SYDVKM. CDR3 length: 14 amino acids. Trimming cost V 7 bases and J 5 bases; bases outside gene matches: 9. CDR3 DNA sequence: TGTGCCAGCATACGGACAGGGCGACCATATGGCTACACCTTC. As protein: CASIRTGRPYGYTF.